The 13 T cell receptor beta chains presented below share a single source sample, sequenced in a study of cytomegalovirus exposure and HLA in healthy donors. Use of 60 Vbeta and 13 Jbeta primers characterized the PCR. Clones were read by immunoSEQ multiplex PCR, and TCRdb kept only the in-frame ones, dropping some. The sample shows over 150,000 clones, 70% to 75% of them seen only once. The material sequenced was PBMCs. The receptors derive from a woman aged 25-40 years in good health and CMV-seropositive.

The chain is built from TRBV7-9 and TRBJ1-2; tentatively, D is TRBD1 (5 bases). V gave up 4 bases and J gave up 4 bases, with 19 bases separating them. CDR3 size: 16 residues. Germline assignment: CDR1 SEHNR and CDR2 FQNEAQ (reference sequence). The CDR3 loop reads CASSSGDFSVGYGYTF. CDR3 bases: TGTGCCAGCAGCTCGGGGGATTTCTCAGTGGGCTATGGCTACACCTTC.

The chain is built from TRBV6-1 and TRBJ2-7, with 9 bases fitting TRBD2. This CDR3 is 14 amino acids long. J lost 8 bases, V lost 5 bases, and 10 bases had no gene match. The germline V gene encodes CDR1 MNHNS and CDR2 SASEGT. CDR3 in amino acids: CASSWVAGEGKQYF. CDR3 DNA: TGTGCCAGCAGTTGGGTAGCGGGAGAAGGCAAGCAGTACTTC.

The table lists this clone with a count of one. V is TRBV28 and J is TRBJ2-3, with D perhaps TRBD1 (6 bases). V shed 6 bases and J shed 0 bases, with 13 bases lying between them. The CDR3 loop spans 15 amino acids. Germline CDR1 is MDHEN and CDR2 is SYDVKM. The CDR3 nucleotides read TGTGCCAGCAGCCCCGGGACACTCAGCACAGATACGCAGTATTTT. Translation gives CASSPGTLSTDTQYF.

The chain is built from TRBV5-1 and TRBJ2-6; 7 bases agree with TRBD1. The trim removed 3 bases at V and 2 bases at J, leaving 2 bases unmatched. Germline values: CDR1 SGHRS, CDR2 YFSETQ. This CDR3 is built from 15 residues. CDR3 sequence reads: CASSSQGAGANVLTF. As DNA, the CDR3 is TGCGCCAGCAGCTCTCAGGGGGCTGGGGCCAACGTCCTGACTTTC. Based on the CDR3 plus reference TRBV5-1 and TRBJ2-6, the full variable domain is KAGVTQTPRYLIKTRGQQVTLSCSPISGHRSVSWYQQTPGQGLQFLFEYFSETQRNKGNFPGRFSGRQFSNSRSEMNVSTLELGDSALYLCASSSQGAGANVLTFGAGSRLTVL.

The chain is built from TRBV27 and TRBJ1-6, with a weak D call TRBD1 (5 bases). Germline CDR1 and CDR2: MNHEY and SMNVEV (reference sequence). V was cut by 7 bases and J by 8 bases, with 6 bases left in between. CDR3 size: 11 residues. CDR3 region: CASKGDSPLHF. The CDR3 coding sequence is TGTGCCAGCAAAGGGGATTCACCCCTCCACTTT.

The genes are TRBV10-2 and TRBJ2-1; 12 nucleotides agree with TRBD2. The CDR3 runs to 19 residues. Germline V lookup: CDR1 WSHSY, CDR2 SAAADI. The trim removed 3 bases at V and 3 bases at J, leaving 12 bases unmatched. The CDR3 DNA reads as TGCGCCAGCAGTGATCACCCCCTACTAGCGGGAGGTCTCTACAATGAGCAGTTCTTC. It specifies CASSDHPLLAGGLYNEQFF.

This clone came up once. This chain connects TRBV5-1 to TRBJ2-3, with D perhaps matching TRBD2 (7 bases). CDR1 is SGHRS, CDR2 YFSETQ, per germline. The CDR3 has 15 amino acids. The germline V and J ends were trimmed by 5 bases and 1 base, with 14 bases remaining between them. The CDR3 sequence is CASRGGAGGTDTQYF. In DNA, the CDR3 is TGCGCCAGCAGGGGGGGCGCGGGGGGCACAGATACGCAGTATTTT.

The chain employs TRBV5-1 and TRBJ2-2, with D perhaps TRBD2 (7 bases). Germline CDR1 is SGHRS and CDR2 is YFSETQ. The CDR3 has 14 amino acids. The V and J ends lost 4 bases and 5 bases respectively, with 12 bases between them. The CDR3 nucleotides read TGCGCCAGCAGCAACAGGGAGGGTACCGGGGAGCTGTTTTTT. Encoded protein: CASSNREGTGELFF.

The chain is built from TRBV18 and TRBJ2-5; 7 nucleotides match TRBD2. The J call may be incorrect, as the DNA end agrees better with TRBJ2-7. Germline V gives CDR1 KGHSH, CDR2 LQKENI. This CDR3 has 13 amino acids. CDR3 bases: TGTGCCAGCTCCGGAAGCGGGGTCTACGAGCAGTACTTC. This gives the protein CASSGSGVYEQYF.

The V call is TRBV19, the J call TRBJ2-5, with D tentatively TRBD2 (6 bases). CDR1 and CDR2 (germline): LNHDA, SQIVND (reference sequence). The CDR3 totals 13 residues. Trimming cost V 6 bases and J 13 bases, with 21 bases left between them. The CDR3 DNA reads as TGTGCCAGTAGCCCGTCTTACGGGGGAATTGGGTACTTC. Amino acids: CASSPSYGGIGYF. Variable domain in full (rest from reference TRBV19 and TRBJ2-5): DGGITQSPKYLFRKEGQNVTLSCEQNLNHDAMYWYRQDPGQGLRLIYYSQIVNDFQKGDIAEGYSVSREKKESFPLTVTSAQKNPTAFYLCASSPSYGGIGYFGPGTRLLVL.

The chain joins TRBV7-2 to TRBJ1-1; 7 nucleotides match TRBD1. The CDR3 loop spans 14 amino acids. With 6 bases clipped from V and 2 bases from J, the junction kept 6 bases outside the gene matches. Germline CDR1 is SGHTA and CDR2 is FQGNSA. CDR3 in DNA: TGTGCCAGCAGGTGGGGACAGTTTAACACTGAAGCTTTCTTT. Translated: CASRWGQFNTEAFF.

The chain recombines TRBV15 with TRBJ2-5; D not certain. This CDR3 spans 13 amino acids. The V end lost 2 bases, the J end lost 5 bases, and 9 bases lay between the germline ends. CDR1 is LNHNV and CDR2 is YYDKDF in the germline V gene (reference sequence). The CDR3 nucleotides are TGTGCCACCAGCAGACTTCCCGGGGAGACCCAGTACTTC. It is translated as CATSRLPGETQYF.

This chain uses TRBV6-5 with TRBJ1-1; 8 bases line up with TRBD1. Germline trimming cut 2 bases from V and 5 bases from J; bases unmatched to any gene: 7. The V gene's germline CDR1 is MNHEY and CDR2 SVGAGI. The CDR3 covers 15 residues. The CDR3 DNA follows: TGTGCCAGCAGTTACCGTTACAGGGGGAGGACTGAAGCTTTCTTT. It encodes CASSYRYRGRTEAFF.